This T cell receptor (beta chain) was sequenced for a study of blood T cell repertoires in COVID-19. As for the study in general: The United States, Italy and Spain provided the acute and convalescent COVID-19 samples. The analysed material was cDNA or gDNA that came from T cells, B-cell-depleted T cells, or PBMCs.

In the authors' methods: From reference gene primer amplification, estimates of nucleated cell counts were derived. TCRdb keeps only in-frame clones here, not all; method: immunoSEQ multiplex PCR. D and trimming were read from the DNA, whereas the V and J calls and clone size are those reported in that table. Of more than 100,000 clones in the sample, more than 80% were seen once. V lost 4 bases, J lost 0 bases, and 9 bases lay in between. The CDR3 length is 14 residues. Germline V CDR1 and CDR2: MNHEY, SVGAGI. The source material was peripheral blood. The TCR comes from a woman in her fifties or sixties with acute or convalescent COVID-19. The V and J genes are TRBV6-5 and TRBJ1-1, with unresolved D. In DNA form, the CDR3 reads TGTGCCAGCAGTTCAAGACTCCTGAACACTGAAGCTTTCTTT. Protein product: CASSSRLLNTEAFF.